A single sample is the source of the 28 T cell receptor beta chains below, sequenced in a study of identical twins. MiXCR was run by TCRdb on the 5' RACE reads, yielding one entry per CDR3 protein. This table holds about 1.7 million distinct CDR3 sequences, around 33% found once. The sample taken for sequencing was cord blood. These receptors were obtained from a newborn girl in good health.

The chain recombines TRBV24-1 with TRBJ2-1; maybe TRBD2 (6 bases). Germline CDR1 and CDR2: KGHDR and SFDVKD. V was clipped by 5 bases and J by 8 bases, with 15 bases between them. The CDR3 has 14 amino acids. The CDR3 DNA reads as TGTGCCACCAGTGCCCTTGAGAGGGAGGATGAGCAGTTCTTC. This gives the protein CATSALEREDEQFF.

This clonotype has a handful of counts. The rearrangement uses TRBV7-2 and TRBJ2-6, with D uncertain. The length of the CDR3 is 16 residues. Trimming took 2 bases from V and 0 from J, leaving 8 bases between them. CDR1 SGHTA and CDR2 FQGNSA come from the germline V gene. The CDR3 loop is CASSLSWDSGANVLTF. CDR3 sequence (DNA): TGTGCCAGCAGCTTAAGCTGGGACTCTGGGGCCAACGTCCTGACTTTC.

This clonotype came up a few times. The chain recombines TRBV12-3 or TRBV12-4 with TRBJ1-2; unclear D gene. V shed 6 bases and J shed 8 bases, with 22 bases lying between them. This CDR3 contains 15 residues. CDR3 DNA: TGTGCCAGCAGGCCGGCGGCTGCGCCCGGAGGGGGCTACACCTTC. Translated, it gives CASRPAAAPGGGYTF.

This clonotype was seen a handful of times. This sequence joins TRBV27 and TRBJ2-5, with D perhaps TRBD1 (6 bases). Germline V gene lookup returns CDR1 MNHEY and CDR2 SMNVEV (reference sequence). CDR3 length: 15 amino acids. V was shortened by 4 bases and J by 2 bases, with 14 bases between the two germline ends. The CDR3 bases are TGTGCCAGCAGTTCTCCGGGACACCTTCAAGAGACCCAGTACTTC. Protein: CASSSPGHLQETQYF.

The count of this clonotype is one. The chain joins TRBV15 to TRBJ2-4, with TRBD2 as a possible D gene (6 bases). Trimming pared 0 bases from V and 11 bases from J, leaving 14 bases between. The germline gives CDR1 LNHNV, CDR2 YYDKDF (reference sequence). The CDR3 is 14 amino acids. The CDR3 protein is CATSRDLEGSVQYF. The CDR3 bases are TGTGCCACCAGCAGAGATTTGGAGGGTTCGGTTCAGTACTTC. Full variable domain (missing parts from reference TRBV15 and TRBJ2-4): DAMVIQNPRYQVTQFGKPVTLSCSQTLNHNVMYWYQQKSSQAPKLLFHYYDKDFNNEADTPDNFQSRRPNTSFCFLDIRSPGLGDTAMYLCATSRDLEGSVQYFGAGTRLSVL.

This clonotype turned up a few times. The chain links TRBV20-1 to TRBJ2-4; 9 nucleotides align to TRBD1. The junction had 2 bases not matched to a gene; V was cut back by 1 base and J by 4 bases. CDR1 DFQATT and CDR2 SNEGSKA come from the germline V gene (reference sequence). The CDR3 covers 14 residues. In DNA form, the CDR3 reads TGCAGTGCTAGAGCTGGGACAGGGAAAAACATTCAGTACTTC. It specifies CSARAGTGKNIQYF.

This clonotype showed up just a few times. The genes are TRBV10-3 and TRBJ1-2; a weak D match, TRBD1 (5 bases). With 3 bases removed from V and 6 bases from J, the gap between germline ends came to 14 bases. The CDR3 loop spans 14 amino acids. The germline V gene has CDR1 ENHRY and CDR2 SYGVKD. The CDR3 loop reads CAISEEGRDDGYTF. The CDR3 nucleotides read TGTGCCATCAGTGAAGAGGGCAGGGACGATGGCTACACCTTC.

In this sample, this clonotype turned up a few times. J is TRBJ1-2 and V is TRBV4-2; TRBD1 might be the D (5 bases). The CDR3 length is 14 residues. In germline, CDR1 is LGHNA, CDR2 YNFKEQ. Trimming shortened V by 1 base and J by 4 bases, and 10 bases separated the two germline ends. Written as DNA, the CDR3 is TGTGCCAGCAGCCAAGGACGCAGGGCCTATGGCTACACCTTC. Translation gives CASSQGRRAYGYTF.

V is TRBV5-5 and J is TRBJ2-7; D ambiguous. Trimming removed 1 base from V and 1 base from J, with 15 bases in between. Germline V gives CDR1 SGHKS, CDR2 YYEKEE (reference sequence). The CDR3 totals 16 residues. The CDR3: CASSLWTAISSYEQYF. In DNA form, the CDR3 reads TGTGCCAGCAGCTTGTGGACCGCAATCTCGTCCTACGAGCAGTACTTC. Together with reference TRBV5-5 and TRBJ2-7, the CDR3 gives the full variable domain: DAGVTQSPTHLIKTRGQQVTLRCSPISGHKSVSWYQQVLGQGPQFIFQYYEKEERGRGNFPDRFSARQFPNYSSELNVNALLLGDSALYLCASSLWTAISSYEQYFGPGTRLTVT.

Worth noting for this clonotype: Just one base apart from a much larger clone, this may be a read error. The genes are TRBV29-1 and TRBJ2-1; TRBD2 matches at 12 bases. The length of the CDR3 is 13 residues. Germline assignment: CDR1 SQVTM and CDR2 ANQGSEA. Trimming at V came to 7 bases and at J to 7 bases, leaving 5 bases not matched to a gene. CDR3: CSGILAGGNEQFF. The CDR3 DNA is TGCAGCGGCATACTAGCGGGAGGTAATGAGCAGTTCTTC.

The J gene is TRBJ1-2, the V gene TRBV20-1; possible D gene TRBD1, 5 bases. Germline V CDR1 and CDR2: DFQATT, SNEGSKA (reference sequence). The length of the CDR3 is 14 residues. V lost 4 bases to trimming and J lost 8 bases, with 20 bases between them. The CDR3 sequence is CSAKHYRTFGGYTF. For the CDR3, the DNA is TGCAGTGCTAAACACTACAGGACCTTCGGGGGCTACACCTTC.

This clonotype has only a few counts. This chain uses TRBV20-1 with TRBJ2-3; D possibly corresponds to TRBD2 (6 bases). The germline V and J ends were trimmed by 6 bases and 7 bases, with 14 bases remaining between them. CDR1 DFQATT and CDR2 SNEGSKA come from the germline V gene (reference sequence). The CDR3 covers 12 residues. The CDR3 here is CSAGGGLNTQYF. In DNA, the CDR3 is TGCAGTGCGGGCGGAGGGTTGAATACGCAGTATTTT.

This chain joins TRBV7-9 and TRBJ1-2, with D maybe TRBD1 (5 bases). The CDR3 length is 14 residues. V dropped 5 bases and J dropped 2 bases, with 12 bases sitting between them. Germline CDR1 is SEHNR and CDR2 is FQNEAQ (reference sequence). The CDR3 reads CASSPGRWNYGYTF. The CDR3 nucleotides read TGTGCCAGCAGCCCGGGACGGTGGAACTATGGCTACACCTTC.

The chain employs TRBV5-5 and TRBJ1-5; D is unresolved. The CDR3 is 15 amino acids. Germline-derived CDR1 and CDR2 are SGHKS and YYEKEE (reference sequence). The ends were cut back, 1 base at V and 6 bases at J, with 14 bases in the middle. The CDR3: CASSLIAEVSQPQHF. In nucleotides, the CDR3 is TGTGCCAGCAGCTTGATCGCAGAGGTTAGTCAGCCCCAGCATTTT.

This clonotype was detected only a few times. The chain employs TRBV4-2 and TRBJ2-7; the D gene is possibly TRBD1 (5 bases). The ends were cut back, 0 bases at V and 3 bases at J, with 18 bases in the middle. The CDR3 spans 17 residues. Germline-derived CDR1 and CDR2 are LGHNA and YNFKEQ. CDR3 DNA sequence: TGTGCCAGCAGCCAAGATCACGGCGCACACAGGTACTACGAGCAGTACTTC. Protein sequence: CASSQDHGAHRYYEQYF.

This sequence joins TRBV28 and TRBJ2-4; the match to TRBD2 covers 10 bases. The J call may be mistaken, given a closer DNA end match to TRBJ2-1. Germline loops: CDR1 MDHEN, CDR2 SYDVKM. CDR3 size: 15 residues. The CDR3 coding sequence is TGTGCCAGCAGTTTGCCGGGACTAGCGAAAAACATTCAGTTCTTC. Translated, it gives CASSLPGLAKNIQFF.

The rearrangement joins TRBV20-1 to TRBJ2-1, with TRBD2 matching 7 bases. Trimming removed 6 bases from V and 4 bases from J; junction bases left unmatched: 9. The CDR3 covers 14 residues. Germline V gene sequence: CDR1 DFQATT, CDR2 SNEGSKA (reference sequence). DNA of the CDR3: TGCAGTGCCCCGGCGAGCGGGATATACAATGAGCAGTTCTTC. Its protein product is CSAPASGIYNEQFF.

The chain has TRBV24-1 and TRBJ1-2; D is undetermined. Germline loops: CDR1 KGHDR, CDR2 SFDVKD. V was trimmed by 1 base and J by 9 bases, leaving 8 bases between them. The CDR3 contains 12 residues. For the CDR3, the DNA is TGTGCCACCAGTGATTTTGTGTCGAGCTACACCTTC. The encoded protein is CATSDFVSSYTF.

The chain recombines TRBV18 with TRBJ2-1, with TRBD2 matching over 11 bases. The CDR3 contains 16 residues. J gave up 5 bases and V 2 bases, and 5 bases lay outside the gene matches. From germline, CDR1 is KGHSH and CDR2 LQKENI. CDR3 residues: CASSPTSGSRNNEQFF. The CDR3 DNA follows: TGTGCCAGCTCACCAACTAGCGGGAGCAGGAACAATGAGCAGTTCTTC.

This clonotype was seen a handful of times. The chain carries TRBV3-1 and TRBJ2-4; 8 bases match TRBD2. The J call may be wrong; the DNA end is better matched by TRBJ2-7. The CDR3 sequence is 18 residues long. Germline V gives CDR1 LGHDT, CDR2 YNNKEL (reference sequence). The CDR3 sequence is CASSQGPLSNQRGREQYF. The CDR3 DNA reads TGTGCCAGCAGCCAAGGGCCCCTGTCCAATCAGCGGGGGCGCGAGCAGTACTTC.

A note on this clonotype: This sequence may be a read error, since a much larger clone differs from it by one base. CDR3 nucleotide sequence: TGCAGCGGGAGGGTGGAGGGGGACTATGGCTACACCTTC. It translates to CSGRVEGDYGYTF. The V gene is TRBV29-1, the J gene TRBJ1-2; possible D gene TRBD1, 6 bases. This CDR3 region has 13 residues. V was trimmed by 7 bases and J by 3 bases, leaving 15 bases between them. Germline V gives CDR1 SQVTM, CDR2 ANQGSEA.

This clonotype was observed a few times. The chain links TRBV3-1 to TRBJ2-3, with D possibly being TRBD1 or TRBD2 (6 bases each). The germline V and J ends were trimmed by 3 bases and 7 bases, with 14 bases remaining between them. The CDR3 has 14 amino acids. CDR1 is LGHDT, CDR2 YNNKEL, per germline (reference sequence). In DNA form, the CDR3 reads TGTGCCAGCAGCCATAGGGGGGCGGTGAATACGCAGTATTTT. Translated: CASSHRGAVNTQYF.

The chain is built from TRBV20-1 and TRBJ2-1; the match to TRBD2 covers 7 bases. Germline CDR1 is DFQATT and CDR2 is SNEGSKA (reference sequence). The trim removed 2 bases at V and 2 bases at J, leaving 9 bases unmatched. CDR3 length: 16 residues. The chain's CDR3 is CSARTLTGTTYNEQFF. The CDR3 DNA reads TGCAGTGCTAGAACCCTAACCGGGACTACCTACAATGAGCAGTTCTTC.

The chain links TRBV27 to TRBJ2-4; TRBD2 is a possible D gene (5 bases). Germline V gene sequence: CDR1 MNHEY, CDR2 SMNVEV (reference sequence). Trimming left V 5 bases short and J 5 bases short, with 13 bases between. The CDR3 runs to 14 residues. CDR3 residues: CASSPRLNQNIQYF. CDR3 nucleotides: TGTGCCAGCAGTCCCCGACTAAACCAAAACATTCAGTACTTC.

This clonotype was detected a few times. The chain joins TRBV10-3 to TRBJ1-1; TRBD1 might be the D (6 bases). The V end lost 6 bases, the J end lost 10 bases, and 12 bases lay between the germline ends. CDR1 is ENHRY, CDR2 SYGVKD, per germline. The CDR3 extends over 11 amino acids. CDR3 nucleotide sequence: TGTGCCATCAGCGTGGGACAACTAGCTTTCTTT. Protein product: CAISVGQLAFF.

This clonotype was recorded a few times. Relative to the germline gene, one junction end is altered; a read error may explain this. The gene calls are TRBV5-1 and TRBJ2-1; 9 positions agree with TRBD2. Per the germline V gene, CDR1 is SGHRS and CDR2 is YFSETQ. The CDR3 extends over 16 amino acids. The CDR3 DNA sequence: TGCGCCAGCAGCTTGGAGCTAGCGGGAAGTTACAATGAGCGGTTCTTC. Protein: CASSLELAGSYNERFF.

The CDR3 sequence is CASSLFPVGGYEQYF. The CDR3 DNA reads TGCGCCAGCAGCCTTTTTCCCGTGGGGGGCTACGAGCAGTACTTC. The chain has TRBV4-1 and TRBJ2-7; weak D call: TRBD2 (6 bases). Germline V gives CDR1 MGHRA, CDR2 YSYEKL. Trimming cost V 4 bases and J 3 bases, with 16 bases left between them. The CDR3 length is 15 residues.

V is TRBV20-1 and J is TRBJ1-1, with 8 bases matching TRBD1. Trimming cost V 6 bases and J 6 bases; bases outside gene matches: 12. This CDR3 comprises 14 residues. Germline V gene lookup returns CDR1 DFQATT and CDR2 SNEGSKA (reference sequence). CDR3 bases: TGCAGTGCCGCAGGGGGCGCGTGGGGGGCTGAAGCTTTCTTT. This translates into CSAAGGAWGAEAFF.